This T cell receptor (beta chain) was sequenced in a study of T cells after yellow fever vaccination. Findings and caveats of the study: A limited proportion of clonotypes was detected within both the CD4 and CD8 compartments. From the bulk population, abundant clonotypes could contaminate and appear within FACS-sorted repertoires. Clones that expanded after primary vaccination mostly reappeared after the booster (nearly 98% CD4, roughly 90% CD8).

Points on this clonotype: Its antigen remains unidentified.

CDR3 length: 14 amino acids. CDR1 is MNHNS, CDR2 SASEGT, per germline. The junction had 13 bases not matched to a gene; V was cut back by 6 bases and J by 14 bases. TCRdb processed the 5' RACE reads anew with MiXCR; each CDR3 protein has one entry. The sample consists of around 400,000 distinct CDR3 sequences, around a tenth of them appearing once. The V and J genes are TRBV6-1 and TRBJ2-1, with 10 bases lining up with TRBD1. The source is a man aged 18 to 30 who received the YFV17D yellow fever vaccine. The material was PBMCs, obtained on the day of the first yellow fever vaccination. This chain's CDR3 is CASSVTYKDRGKFF. The CDR3 bases are TGTGCCAGCAGCGTCACCTACAAGGACAGGGGGAAGTTCTTC.